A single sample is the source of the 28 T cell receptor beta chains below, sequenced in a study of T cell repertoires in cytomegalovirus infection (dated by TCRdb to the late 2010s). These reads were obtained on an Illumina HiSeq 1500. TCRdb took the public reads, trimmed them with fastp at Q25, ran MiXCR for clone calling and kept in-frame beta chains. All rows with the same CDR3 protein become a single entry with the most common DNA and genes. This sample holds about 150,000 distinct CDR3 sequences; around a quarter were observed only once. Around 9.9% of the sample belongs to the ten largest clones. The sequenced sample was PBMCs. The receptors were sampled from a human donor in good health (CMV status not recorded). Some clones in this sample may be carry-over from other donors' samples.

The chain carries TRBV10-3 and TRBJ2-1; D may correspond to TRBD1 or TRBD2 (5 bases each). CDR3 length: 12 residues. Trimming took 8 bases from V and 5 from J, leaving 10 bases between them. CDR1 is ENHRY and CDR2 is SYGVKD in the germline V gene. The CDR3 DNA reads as TGTGCCATCCGGGACCATCACAATGAGCAGTTCTTC. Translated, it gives CAIRDHHNEQFF.

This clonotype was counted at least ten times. The CDR3 sequence: CASTVGEGRYGYTF. The CDR3 bases are TGTGCCAGCACCGTCGGAGAGGGGCGATACGGCTACACCTTC. This chain connects TRBV6-6 to TRBJ1-2; TRBD1 might be the D (5 bases). Per the germline V gene, CDR1 is MNHNY and CDR2 is SVGAGI (reference sequence). This CDR3 region has 14 residues. Trimming left V 7 bases short and J 8 bases short, with 20 bases between.

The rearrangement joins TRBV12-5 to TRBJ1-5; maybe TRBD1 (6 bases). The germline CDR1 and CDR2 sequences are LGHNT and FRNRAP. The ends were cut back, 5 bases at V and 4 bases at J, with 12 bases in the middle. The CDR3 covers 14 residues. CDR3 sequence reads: CASGPGTRNQPQHF. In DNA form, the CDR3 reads TGTGCTAGTGGTCCCGGGACAAGGAATCAGCCCCAGCATTTT.

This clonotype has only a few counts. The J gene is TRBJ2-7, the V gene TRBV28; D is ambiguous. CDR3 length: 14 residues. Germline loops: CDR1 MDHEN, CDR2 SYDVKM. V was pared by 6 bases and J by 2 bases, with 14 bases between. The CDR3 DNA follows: TGTGCCAGCAGCTTACCGGCTATCCCCTACGAGCAGTACTTC. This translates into CASSLPAIPYEQYF.

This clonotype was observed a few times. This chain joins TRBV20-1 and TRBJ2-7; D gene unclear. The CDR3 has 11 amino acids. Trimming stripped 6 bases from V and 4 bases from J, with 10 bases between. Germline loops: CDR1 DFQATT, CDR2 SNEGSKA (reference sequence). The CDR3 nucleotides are TGCAGTGCCCATTCGAAGTACGAGCAGTACTTC. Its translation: CSAHSKYEQYF.

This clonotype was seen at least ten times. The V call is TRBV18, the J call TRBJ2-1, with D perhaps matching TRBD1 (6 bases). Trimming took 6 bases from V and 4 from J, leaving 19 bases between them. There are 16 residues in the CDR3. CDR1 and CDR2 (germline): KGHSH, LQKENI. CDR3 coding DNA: TGTGCCAGCTCCAACCAAGCAGGGGTGGATTACAATGAGCAGTTCTTC. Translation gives CASSNQAGVDYNEQFF.

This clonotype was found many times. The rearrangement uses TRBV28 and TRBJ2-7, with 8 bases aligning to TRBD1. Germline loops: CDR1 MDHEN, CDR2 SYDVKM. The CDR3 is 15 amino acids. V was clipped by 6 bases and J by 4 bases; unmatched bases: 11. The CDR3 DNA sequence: TGTGCCAGCAGGCAGGACAGGGACATGGGATACGAGCAGTACTTC. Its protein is CASRQDRDMGYEQYF.

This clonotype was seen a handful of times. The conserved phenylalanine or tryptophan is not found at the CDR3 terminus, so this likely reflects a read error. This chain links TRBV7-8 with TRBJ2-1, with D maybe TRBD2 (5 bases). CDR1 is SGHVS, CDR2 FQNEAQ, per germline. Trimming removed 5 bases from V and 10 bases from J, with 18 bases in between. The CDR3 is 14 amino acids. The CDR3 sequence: CASSPRTVLTEQFS. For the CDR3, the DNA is TGTGCCAGCAGCCCCCGGACTGTGTTAACAGAGCAGTTCTCC.

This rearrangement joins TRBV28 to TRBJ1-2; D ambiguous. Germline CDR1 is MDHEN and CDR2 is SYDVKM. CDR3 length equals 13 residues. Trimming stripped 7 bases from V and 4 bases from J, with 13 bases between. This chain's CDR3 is CASNPTRGYGYTF. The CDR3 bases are TGTGCCAGCAACCCGACGCGCGGCTATGGCTACACCTTC.

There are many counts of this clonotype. The CDR3 DNA reads TGTGCCAGCAGCTTAACAGAGGAGAGCTCCTACGAGCAGTACTTC. Translating it yields CASSLTEESSYEQYF. The chain couples TRBV7-9 to TRBJ2-7; the D is unclear. The CDR3 has 15 amino acids. CDR1 and CDR2 (germline): SEHNR, FQNEAQ (reference sequence). V gave up 2 bases and J gave up 0 bases, with 11 bases separating them.

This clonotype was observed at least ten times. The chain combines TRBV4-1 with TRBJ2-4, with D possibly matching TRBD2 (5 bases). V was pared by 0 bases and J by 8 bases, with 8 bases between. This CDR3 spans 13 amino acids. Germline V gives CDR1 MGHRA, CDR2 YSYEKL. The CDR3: CASSQDLGDIQYF. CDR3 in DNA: TGCGCCAGCAGCCAAGACCTCGGGGACATTCAGTACTTC.

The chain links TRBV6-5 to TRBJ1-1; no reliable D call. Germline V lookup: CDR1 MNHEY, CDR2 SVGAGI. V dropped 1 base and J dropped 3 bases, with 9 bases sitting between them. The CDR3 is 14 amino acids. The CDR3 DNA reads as TGTGCCAGCAGTTACTTAGCCGATCACACTGAAGCTTTCTTT. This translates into CASSYLADHTEAFF.

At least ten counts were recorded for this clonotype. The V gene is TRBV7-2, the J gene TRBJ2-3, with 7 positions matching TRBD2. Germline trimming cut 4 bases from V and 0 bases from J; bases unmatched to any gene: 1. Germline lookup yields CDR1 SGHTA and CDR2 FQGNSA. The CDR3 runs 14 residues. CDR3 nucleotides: TGTGCCAGCAGCTGGGGGGGGAGCACAGATACGCAGTATTTT. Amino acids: CASSWGGSTDTQYF.

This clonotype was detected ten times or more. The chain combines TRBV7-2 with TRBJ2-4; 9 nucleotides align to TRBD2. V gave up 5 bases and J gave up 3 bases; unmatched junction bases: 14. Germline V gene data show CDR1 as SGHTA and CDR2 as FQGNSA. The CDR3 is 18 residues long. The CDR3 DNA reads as TGTGCCAGCAGCGCCACTAGCGGGCGAGGGAGTGGCAAAAACATTCAGTACTTC. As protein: CASSATSGRGSGKNIQYF.

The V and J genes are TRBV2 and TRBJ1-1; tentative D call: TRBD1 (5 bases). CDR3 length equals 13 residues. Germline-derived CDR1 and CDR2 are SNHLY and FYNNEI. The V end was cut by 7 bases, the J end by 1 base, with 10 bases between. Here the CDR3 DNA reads TGTGCCAGCACGGGCAGGGCGAACACTGAAGCTTTCTTT. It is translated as CASTGRANTEAFF. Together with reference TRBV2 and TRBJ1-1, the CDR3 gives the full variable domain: EPEVTQTPSHQVTQMGQEVILRCVPISNHLYFYWYRQILGQKVEFLVSFYNNEISEKSEIFDDQFSVERPDGSNFTLKIRSTKLEDSAMYFCASTGRANTEAFFGQGTRLTVV.

In DNA form, the CDR3 reads TGTGCCAGCAGAAACAGGGGACTGAACACTGAAGCTTTCTTT. It translates to CASRNRGLNTEAFF. The chain employs TRBV11-1 and TRBJ1-1; 7 nucleotides align to TRBD1. The CDR3 spans 14 residues. After removal of 6 bases from V and 0 bases from J, the junction contained 4 bases not matched to a gene. Germline V gene lookup returns CDR1 SGHAT and CDR2 FQDESV (reference sequence).

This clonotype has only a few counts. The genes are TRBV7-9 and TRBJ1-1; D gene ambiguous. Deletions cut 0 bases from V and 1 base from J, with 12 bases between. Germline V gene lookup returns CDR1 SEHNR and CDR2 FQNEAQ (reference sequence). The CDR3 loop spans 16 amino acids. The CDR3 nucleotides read TGTGCCAGCAGCTTAGCGTCGGGTATAGGGAACACTGAAGCTTTCTTT. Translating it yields CASSLASGIGNTEAFF.

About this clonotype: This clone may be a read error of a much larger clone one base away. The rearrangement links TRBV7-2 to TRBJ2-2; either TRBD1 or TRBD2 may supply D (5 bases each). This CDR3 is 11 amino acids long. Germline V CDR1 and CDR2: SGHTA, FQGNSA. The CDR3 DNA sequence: TGTGCCAGCAAGCGCGCCGGGGCGCTGTTTTTT. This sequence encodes CASKRAGALFF. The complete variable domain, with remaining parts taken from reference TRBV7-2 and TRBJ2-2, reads GAGVSQSPSNKVTEKGKDVELRCDPISGHTALYWYRQSLGQGLEFLIYFQGNSAPDKSGLPSDRFSAERTGGSVSTLTIQRTQQEDSAVYLCASKRAGALFFGEGSRLTVL.

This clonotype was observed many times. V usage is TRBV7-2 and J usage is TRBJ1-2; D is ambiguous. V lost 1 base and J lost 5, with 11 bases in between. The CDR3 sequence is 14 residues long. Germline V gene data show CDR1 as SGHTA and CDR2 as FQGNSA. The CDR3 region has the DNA TGTGCCAGCAGCTTAGATGGGTGGAGGTATGGCTACACCTTC. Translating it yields CASSLDGWRYGYTF.

DNA of the CDR3: TGTGCCAGCAGCTTATCGGGCTGGGGGTATGGGACTGAAGCTTTCTTT. Its protein product is CASSLSGWGYGTEAFF. The chain is built from TRBV11-2 and TRBJ1-1, with TRBD1 as a possible D gene (5 bases). Germline V gene lookup returns CDR1 SGHAT and CDR2 FQNNGV. V dropped 2 bases and J dropped 5 bases, with 18 bases sitting between them. The CDR3 is 16 amino acids.

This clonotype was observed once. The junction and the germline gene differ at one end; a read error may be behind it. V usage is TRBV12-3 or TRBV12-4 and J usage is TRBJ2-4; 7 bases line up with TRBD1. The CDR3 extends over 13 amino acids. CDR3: CASSLTDRVVQHF. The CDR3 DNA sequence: TGTGCCAGCAGTTTAACCGACAGGGTAGTTCAGCACTTC.

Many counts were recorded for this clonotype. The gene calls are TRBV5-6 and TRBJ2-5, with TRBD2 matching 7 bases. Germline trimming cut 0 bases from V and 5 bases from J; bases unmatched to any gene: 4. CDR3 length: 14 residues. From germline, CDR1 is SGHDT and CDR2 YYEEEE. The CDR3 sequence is CASSLGLAGETQYF. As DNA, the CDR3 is TGTGCCAGCAGCTTGGGACTAGCTGGGGAGACCCAGTACTTC.

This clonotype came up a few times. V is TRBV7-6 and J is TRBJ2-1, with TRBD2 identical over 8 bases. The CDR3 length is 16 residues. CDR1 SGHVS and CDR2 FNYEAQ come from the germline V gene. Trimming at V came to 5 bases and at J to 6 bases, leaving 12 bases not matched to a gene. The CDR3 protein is CASSPESSGGLNEQFF. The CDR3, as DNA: TGTGCCAGCAGCCCCGAATCCAGCGGGGGCCTCAATGAGCAGTTCTTC.

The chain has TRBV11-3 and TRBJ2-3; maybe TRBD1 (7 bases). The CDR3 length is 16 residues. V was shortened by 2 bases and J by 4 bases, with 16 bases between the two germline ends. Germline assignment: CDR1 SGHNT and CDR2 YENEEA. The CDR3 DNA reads TGTGCCAGCAGCTTATTGATTACAGGGGAGGCAGATACGCAGTATTTT. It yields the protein CASSLLITGEADTQYF.

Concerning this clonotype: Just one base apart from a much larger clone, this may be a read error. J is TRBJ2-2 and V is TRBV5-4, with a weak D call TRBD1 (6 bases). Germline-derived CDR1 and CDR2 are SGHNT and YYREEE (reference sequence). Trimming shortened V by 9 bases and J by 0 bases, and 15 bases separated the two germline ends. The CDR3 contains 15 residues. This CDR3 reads CATRAGAANTGELFF. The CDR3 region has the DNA TGTGCCACCCGAGCAGGGGCCGCGAACACCGGGGAGCTGTTTTTT.

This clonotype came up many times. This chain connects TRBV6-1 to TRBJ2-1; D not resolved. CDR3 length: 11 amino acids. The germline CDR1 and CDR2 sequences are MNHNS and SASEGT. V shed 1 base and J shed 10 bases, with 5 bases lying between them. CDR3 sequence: CASSEDAEQFF. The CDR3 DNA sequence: TGTGCCAGCAGTGAAGACGCGGAGCAGTTCTTC.

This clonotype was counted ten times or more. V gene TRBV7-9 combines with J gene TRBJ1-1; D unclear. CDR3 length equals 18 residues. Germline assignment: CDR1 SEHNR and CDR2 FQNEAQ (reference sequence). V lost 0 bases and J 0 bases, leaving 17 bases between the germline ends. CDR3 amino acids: CASSLAPKGSLVNTEAFF. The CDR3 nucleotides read TGTGCCAGCAGCTTAGCGCCAAAGGGATCTTTGGTGAACACTGAAGCTTTCTTT.

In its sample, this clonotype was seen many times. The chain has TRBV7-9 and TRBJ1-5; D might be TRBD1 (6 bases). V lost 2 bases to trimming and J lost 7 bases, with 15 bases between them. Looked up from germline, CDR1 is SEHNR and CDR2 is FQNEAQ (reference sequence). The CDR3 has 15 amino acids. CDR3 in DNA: TGTGCCAGCAGCTTATCAGGGGACAAGAACCAGCCCCAGCATTTT. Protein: CASSLSGDKNQPQHF.